Below, 21 T cell receptor beta chains from the same sample are listed, as sequenced in a study of cytomegalovirus exposure and HLA in healthy donors. The data were produced by immunoSEQ multiplex PCR, yet TCRdb's version contains in-frame clones alone and is incomplete. The sample consists of about 60,000 clones, roughly 93% of them appearing once. Specimen: PBMCs. Source of these receptors: a woman between 18 and 29 years old in good health and CMV-seronegative.

The J gene is TRBJ2-3, the V gene TRBV6-6; D is ambiguous. The CDR3 runs to 13 residues. The germline V and J ends were trimmed by 0 bases and 8 bases, with 9 bases remaining between them. Germline V CDR1 and CDR2: MNHNY, SVGAGI (reference sequence). The CDR3 here is CASSYSSRGTQYF. The CDR3 DNA reads TGTGCCAGCAGTTACTCGAGCCGCGGTACGCAGTATTTT.

The chain links TRBV7-9 to TRBJ2-1; 8 bases fit TRBD2. The CDR3 is 17 residues long. V dropped 5 bases and J dropped 5; count of bases not matched to a gene: 14. Per the germline V gene, CDR1 is SEHNR and CDR2 is FQNEAQ (reference sequence). CDR3: CASSPTSVRKKDNEQFF. The CDR3 nucleotides are TGTGCCAGCAGCCCGACTAGCGTCAGAAAGAAGGACAATGAGCAGTTCTTC. Variable domain in full (rest from reference TRBV7-9 and TRBJ2-1): DTGVSQNPRHKITKRGQNVTFRCDPISEHNRLYWYRQTLGQGPEFLTYFQNEAQLEKSRLLSDRFSAERPKGSFSTLEIQRTEQGDSAMYLCASSPTSVRKKDNEQFFGPGTRLTVL.

The chain joins TRBV6-5 to TRBJ1-2; 7 positions agree with TRBD1. CDR3 length equals 15 residues. Germline V gene lookup returns CDR1 MNHEY and CDR2 SVGAGI. V trimming: 7 bases; J trimming: 4 bases; junction bases outside the gene matches: 12. The CDR3, as DNA: TGTGCCAGCACCTACGGACAGGCCGTTTCCTATGGCTACACCTTC. This codes for CASTYGQAVSYGYTF.

The chain carries TRBV18 and TRBJ1-1, with D possibly matching TRBD1 (5 bases). Per germline, CDR1 KGHSH and CDR2 LQKENI. V lost 1 base and J lost 8, with 14 bases in between. The CDR3 totals 14 residues. Here the CDR3 reads CASSPLRGMQEAFF. CDR3 in DNA: TGTGCCAGCTCACCACTTAGGGGAATGCAAGAAGCTTTCTTT.

The gene calls are TRBV14 and TRBJ1-2, with 9 positions matching TRBD1. CDR1 is SGHDN and CDR2 is FVKESK in the germline V gene. The CDR3 spans 16 residues. J was trimmed by 9 bases and V by 3 bases; bases with no gene match: 14. CDR3 coding DNA: TGTGCCAGCAGCCAGAGGACGGGACAGGGTGGGGGAAGCTACACCTTC. It codes for CASSQRTGQGGGSYTF.

This rearrangement joins TRBV5-6 to TRBJ1-1, with D possibly matching TRBD1 (5 bases). Trimming shortened V by 2 bases and J by 5 bases, and 13 bases separated the two germline ends. The CDR3 contains 14 residues. Germline V CDR1 and CDR2: SGHDT, YYEEEE. CDR3 region: CASSFGQGFTEAFF. CDR3 nucleotide sequence: TGTGCCAGCAGCTTCGGCCAGGGTTTTACTGAAGCTTTCTTT.

The CDR3 loop reads CASSLGTSGSRAYNEQFF. The CDR3 coding sequence is TGTGCCAGCAGCTTAGGGACTAGCGGGAGCCGGGCCTACAATGAGCAGTTCTTC. V gene TRBV7-6 combines with J gene TRBJ2-1, with 13 bases fitting TRBD2. Trimming took 1 base from V and 2 from J; bases not matched to a gene: 5. CDR3 length: 18 residues. Germline V lookup: CDR1 SGHVS, CDR2 FNYEAQ.

This chain links TRBV5-1 with TRBJ1-1; D call uncertain. The CDR3 sequence is 15 residues long. Germline values: CDR1 SGHRS, CDR2 YFSETQ. V was trimmed by 4 bases and J by 9 bases, leaving 22 bases between them. The CDR3 sequence: CASSPPSPGVEKAFF. CDR3 in DNA: TGCGCCAGCAGCCCCCCTTCCCCCGGGGTGGAGAAAGCTTTCTTT.

The rearrangement uses TRBV7-3 and TRBJ2-2; D is possibly TRBD1 (6 bases). The V end was cut by 1 base, the J end by 1 base, with 13 bases between. CDR3 size: 17 residues. The germline V gene encodes CDR1 SGHTA and CDR2 FQGTGA. The CDR3 DNA follows: TGTGCCAGCAGCTTAATCGGGACAACCCTGAACACCGGGGAGCTGTTTTTT. This codes for CASSLIGTTLNTGELFF.

The V gene is TRBV6-1, the J gene TRBJ2-5, with a weak D call TRBD1 (5 bases). The CDR3 loop spans 16 amino acids. In germline, CDR1 is MNHNS, CDR2 SASEGT. V dropped 1 base and J dropped 5 bases, with 17 bases sitting between them. CDR3 nucleotides: TGTGCCAGCAGTGAAGGGGTGGGCAGGGTACACGAGACCCAGTACTTC. This codes for CASSEGVGRVHETQYF.

This rearrangement joins TRBV10-3 to TRBJ1-2; unclear D gene. V was trimmed by 3 bases and J by 8 bases, leaving 10 bases between them. The CDR3 sequence is 12 residues long. Germline V gives CDR1 ENHRY, CDR2 SYGVKD. In DNA form, the CDR3 reads TGTGCCATCAGTGATCCAGGAAACGGCTACACCTTC. Encoded protein: CAISDPGNGYTF.

The gene calls are TRBV11-3 and TRBJ2-1, with D unclear. V dropped 4 bases and J dropped 0 bases, with 4 bases sitting between them. Germline CDR1 reads SGHNT; CDR2 reads YENEEA. The length of the CDR3 is 13 residues. Here the CDR3 reads CASSSRSYNEQFF. The DNA for the CDR3 is TGTGCCAGCAGCTCCCGCTCCTACAATGAGCAGTTCTTC. The complete variable domain, with remaining parts taken from reference TRBV11-3 and TRBJ2-1, reads EAGVVQSPRYKIIEKKQPVAFWCNPISGHNTLYWYLQNLGQGPELLIRYENEEAVDDSQLPKDRFSAERLKGVDSTLKIQPAELGDSAVYLCASSSRSYNEQFFGPGTRLTVL.

The genes are TRBV5-4 and TRBJ2-3; possibly TRBD2 for D (6 bases). Trimming stripped 5 bases from V and 1 base from J, with 14 bases between. The CDR3 length is 15 residues. The V gene's germline CDR1 is SGHNT and CDR2 YYREEE (reference sequence). The CDR3 is CASSPRASGTDTQYF. CDR3 in DNA: TGTGCCAGCAGTCCGCGGGCTAGCGGCACAGATACGCAGTATTTT.

The genes are TRBV19 and TRBJ2-1; 8 positions agree with TRBD2. Germline assignment: CDR1 LNHDA and CDR2 SQIVND (reference sequence). This CDR3 contains 14 residues. Germline trimming cut 5 bases from V and 7 bases from J; bases unmatched to any gene: 7. CDR3 in DNA: TGTGCCAGTAGTTCGGGGGGGTTTTTGAATGAGCAGTTCTTC. This encodes CASSSGGFLNEQFF.

The chain recombines TRBV7-7 with TRBJ2-1; TRBD2 might be the D (5 bases). Trimming cost V 5 bases and J 0 bases, with 17 bases left between them. Germline CDR1 reads SSHAT; CDR2 reads FNYEAQ (reference sequence). CDR3 length: 17 residues. The CDR3 here is CASSPRGLSSSYNEQFF. CDR3 bases: TGTGCCAGCAGCCCGCGAGGGCTTTCGAGCTCCTACAATGAGCAGTTCTTC.

This chain joins TRBV7-9 and TRBJ2-1, with TRBD2 matching 13 bases. Germline CDR1 SEHNR, CDR2 FQNEAQ (reference sequence). J lost 7 bases, V lost 1 base, and 4 bases had no gene match. There are 16 residues in the CDR3. The CDR3 coding sequence is TGTGCCAGCAGCTTAGGAACTAGCGGGAGGGCGAATGAGCAGTTCTTC. It codes for CASSLGTSGRANEQFF.

The chain is built from TRBV5-6 and TRBJ2-5; 8 nucleotides agree with TRBD2. Looked up from germline, CDR1 is SGHDT and CDR2 is YYEEEE. V was clipped by 0 bases and J by 2 bases; unmatched bases: 3. The CDR3 extends over 15 amino acids. CDR3 nucleotides: TGTGCCAGCAGCTTGGTTGGCGGGGGGCAAGAGACCCAGTACTTC. Amino acids: CASSLVGGGQETQYF.

This clone has a single count. The chain couples TRBV7-2 to TRBJ1-1, with D maybe TRBD1 (6 bases). The germline gives CDR1 SGHTA, CDR2 FQGNSA. This CDR3 comprises 14 residues. Trimming shortened V by 1 base and J by 7 bases, and 13 bases separated the two germline ends. CDR3 sequence (DNA): TGTGCCAGCAGCTTAGTTCGGGGACAAATTGAAGCTTTCTTT. It translates to CASSLVRGQIEAFF.

A few counts support this clone. The chain joins TRBV6-1 to TRBJ1-2; D remains unclear. The germline V and J ends were trimmed by 6 bases and 7 bases, with 6 bases remaining between them. Germline V gene sequence: CDR1 MNHNS, CDR2 SASEGT. The CDR3 contains 10 residues. CDR3: CASSESGYTF. The CDR3 DNA follows: TGTGCCAGCAGCGAGTCTGGCTACACCTTC.

J is TRBJ1-1 and V is TRBV13, with D perhaps matching TRBD1 (5 bases). V lost 1 base and J lost 4, with 10 bases in between. Looked up from germline, CDR1 is PRHDT and CDR2 is FYEKMQ (reference sequence). The CDR3 consists of 14 residues. The CDR3: CASSLVGEGTEAFF. The CDR3 DNA is TGTGCCAGCAGCTTAGTAGGGGAAGGCACTGAAGCTTTCTTT.

The chain couples TRBV2 to TRBJ2-7; 9 bases are shared with TRBD2. Per the germline V gene, CDR1 is SNHLY and CDR2 is FYNNEI. The trim removed 4 bases at V and 1 base at J, leaving 8 bases unmatched. This CDR3 is built from 16 residues. The CDR3 spells CASSALAGRLSYEQYV. The CDR3 bases are TGTGCCAGCAGTGCACTAGCGGGCCGTCTGTCCTACGAGCAGTACGTC.